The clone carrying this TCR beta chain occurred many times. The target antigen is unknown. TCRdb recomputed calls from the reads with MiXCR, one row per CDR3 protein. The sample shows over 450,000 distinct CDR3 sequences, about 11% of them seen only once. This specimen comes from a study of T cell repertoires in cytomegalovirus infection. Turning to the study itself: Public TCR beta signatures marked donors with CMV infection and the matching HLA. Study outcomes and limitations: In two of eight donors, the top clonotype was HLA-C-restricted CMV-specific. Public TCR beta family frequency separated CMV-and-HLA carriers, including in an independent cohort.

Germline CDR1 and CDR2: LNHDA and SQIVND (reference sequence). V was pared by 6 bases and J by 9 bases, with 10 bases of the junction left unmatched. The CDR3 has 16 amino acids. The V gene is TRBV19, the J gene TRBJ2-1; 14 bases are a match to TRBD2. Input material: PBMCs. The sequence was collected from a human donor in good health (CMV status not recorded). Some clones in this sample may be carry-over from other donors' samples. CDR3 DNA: TGTGCCAGTAGCGAATCGGGACTAGCGGGAGAATTTGAGCAGTTCTTC. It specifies CASSESGLAGEFEQFF.